Sequencing of this T cell receptor (beta chain) was carried out in a study of response to subunit inactivated influenza vaccine. Findings and limits, study-wide: New T cells are recruited in small numbers by each seasonal influenza vaccination, according to the authors' suggestion.

TCRdb processed the RT-PCR reads anew with MiXCR; each CDR3 protein has one entry. The sample consists of 530,000 or so distinct CDR3 sequences, roughly 25% of them appearing once. About this clonotype itself: The target antigen is unknown.

Trimming at V came to 4 bases and at J to 1 base, leaving 1 base not matched to a gene. CDR3 length: 13 amino acids. Per the germline V gene, CDR1 is DFQATT and CDR2 is SNEGSKA (reference sequence). Sequenced here: CD4+ T cells sorted from PBMCs, sampled roughly 5 days after vaccination. This TCR derives from a man aged 45-65 years who received an inactivated influenza vaccine. The rearrangement uses TRBV20-1 and TRBJ2-4; TRBD1 matches at 7 bases. The CDR3 DNA reads TGCAGTGCTACCAGGGGGGCCAAAAACATTCAGTACTTC. This gives the protein CSATRGAKNIQYF.